In its sample, the clone carrying this T cell receptor beta chain was seen once. V lost 6 bases and J lost 0; bases outside the gene matches: 4. The CDR3 is made up of 14 amino acids. Germline values: CDR1 SQVTM, CDR2 ANQGSEA. These data are taken from a study of blood T cell repertoires in COVID-19. Libraries were prepared by immunoSEQ multiplex PCR; TCRdb keeps only in-frame clonotypes and omits some of them. The sample has some 48,000 clones; roughly nine tenths are singletons. This chain connects TRBV29-1 to TRBJ2-2, with 7 bases identical to TRBD1. Sequencing input: peripheral blood. The source of this sequence is a man between 65 and 85 years old with active COVID-19. CDR3 sequence reads: CSVQTGANTGELFF. In DNA form, the CDR3 reads TGCAGCGTCCAAACAGGGGCGAACACCGGGGAGCTGTTTTTT.